This T cell receptor beta chain was identified during a study of shared clonotypes between healthy human individuals. V dropped 0 bases and J dropped 5 bases, with 11 bases sitting between them. Germline CDR1 SGHNT, CDR2 YYREEE (reference sequence). The CDR3 spans 14 residues. TCRdb's table, derived via immunoSEQ multiplex PCR, lists solely in-frame clones and lacks some. This sample yields some 580,000 clones, of which 95% to 98% are seen a single time; roughly 0.29% belongs to the top ten. Findings and limits, study-wide: Naive CD4 clonotypes were shared across a few donors at 5% to 6%.

Concerning this clone itself: What it binds is not known.

Positive CCR7 selection of CD45RO-negative cells yielded the naive CD8 cells, and terminally differentiated effector memory CD45RA+ cells were excluded. The rearrangement joins TRBV5-4 to TRBJ1-1; D unresolved. Sequenced material: naive CD8+ T cells sorted from blood. The receptor comes from a man younger than 40 in good health. CDR3 nucleotide sequence: TGTGCCAGCAGCTTGGTTGCGGTGGGGACTGAAGCTTTCTTT. Translating gives CASSLVAVGTEAFF. Using reference TRBV5-4 and TRBJ1-1 for the parts outside the CDR3, the full variable domain is ETGVTQSPTHLIKTRGQQVTLRCSSQSGHNTVSWYQQALGQGPQFIFQYYREEENGRGNFPPRFSGLQFPNYSSELNVNALELDDSALYLCASSLVAVGTEAFFGQGTRLTVV.